Listed below are T cell receptor beta chains from one sample, sequenced in a study of blood T cell repertoires in COVID-19. Here immunoSEQ multiplex PCR was the method, and the copy in TCRdb shows in-frame clones only, minus some. This table has around 310,000 clones, around 89% appearing once. Sequenced: peripheral blood. All receptors derive from a woman between 40 and 55 years old with COVID-19, enrolled during active disease. The conserved cysteine and the conserved F or W are not part of the CDR3 here. Fields, in order: V gene, D gene, J gene, CDR3 protein. D genes are given only for firm matches.

v_call: TRBV24-1; d_call: -; j_call: TRBJ2-1; cdr3_aa: ATSNYRPSGYNEQF
v_call: TRBV12-3/TRBV12-4; d_call: -; j_call: TRBJ1-6; cdr3_aa: ASSLYRSPLH
v_call: TRBV6-5; d_call: -; j_call: TRBJ1-2; cdr3_aa: AGGAGYGYT
v_call: TRBV9; d_call: TRBD1; j_call: TRBJ1-3; cdr3_aa: ASSRGLGNTIY
v_call: TRBV25-1; d_call: TRBD1; j_call: TRBJ2-7; cdr3_aa: ASSPDRGDLDEQY
v_call: TRBV14; d_call: TRBD1; j_call: TRBJ1-3; cdr3_aa: ASSQDTWTGGSGNTIY
v_call: TRBV29-1; d_call: TRBD1; j_call: TRBJ2-1; cdr3_aa: SVTGTGVNEQF
v_call: TRBV5-1; d_call: TRBD1; j_call: TRBJ2-3; cdr3_aa: ASRGTGTDTQY
v_call: TRBV18; d_call: TRBD1; j_call: TRBJ2-7; cdr3_aa: ASSPAGQGAYEQY
v_call: TRBV27; d_call: TRBD1; j_call: TRBJ1-1; cdr3_aa: ASKPPGQGPTEAF
v_call: TRBV12-3/TRBV12-4; d_call: -; j_call: TRBJ2-7; cdr3_aa: ASGQDTTYEQY
v_call: TRBV30; d_call: TRBD2; j_call: TRBJ2-1; cdr3_aa: AWSWTSGSDEQF
v_call: TRBV9; d_call: -; j_call: TRBJ2-7; cdr3_aa: ASSVAAAESYEQY
v_call: TRBV10-3; d_call: -; j_call: TRBJ2-3; cdr3_aa: AISEQASTDTQY
v_call: TRBV16; d_call: -; j_call: TRBJ2-1; cdr3_aa: ASSHPGDNEQF
v_call: TRBV6-5; d_call: -; j_call: TRBJ1-1; cdr3_aa: ASRQNQGLNTEAF
v_call: TRBV28; d_call: TRBD2; j_call: TRBJ2-6; cdr3_aa: ASSRRLAAAPGANVLT
v_call: TRBV6-5; d_call: -; j_call: TRBJ1-5; cdr3_aa: ASSYSAGLDQPQH
v_call: TRBV9; d_call: -; j_call: TRBJ1-2; cdr3_aa: ASSPQGSYGYT
v_call: TRBV20-1; d_call: TRBD1; j_call: TRBJ2-2; cdr3_aa: SASPTGGKSNTGELF
v_call: TRBV9; d_call: TRBD2; j_call: TRBJ2-1; cdr3_aa: ASSLLAGGRFEQF
v_call: TRBV12-5; d_call: -; j_call: TRBJ1-5; cdr3_aa: ASVGGAGTSNQPQH
v_call: TRBV25-1; d_call: TRBD1; j_call: TRBJ1-2; cdr3_aa: ASSESDRGYGSNYGYT
v_call: TRBV11-2; d_call: -; j_call: TRBJ1-4; cdr3_aa: ASSPRGAANEKLF
v_call: TRBV29-1; d_call: -; j_call: TRBJ2-2; cdr3_aa: SVGWQGLANTGELF
v_call: TRBV11-1; d_call: TRBD1; j_call: TRBJ1-2; cdr3_aa: ASSRHEAGGSST
v_call: TRBV6-5; d_call: TRBD2; j_call: TRBJ2-7; cdr3_aa: ASSYGLAGVYEQY
v_call: TRBV7-9; d_call: -; j_call: TRBJ2-5; cdr3_aa: ASSWTLGGQETQY
v_call: TRBV9; d_call: TRBD1; j_call: TRBJ1-6; cdr3_aa: ASSGQGAGPLH
v_call: TRBV28; d_call: TRBD1; j_call: TRBJ1-3; cdr3_aa: ASSLATGKGNTIY
v_call: TRBV15; d_call: -; j_call: TRBJ1-4; cdr3_aa: ATSWAAGEKLF
v_call: TRBV7-8; d_call: TRBD1; j_call: TRBJ2-1; cdr3_aa: ASNSGQAYNEQF
v_call: TRBV4-2; d_call: TRBD1; j_call: TRBJ1-1; cdr3_aa: ASSRGQENQRAF
v_call: TRBV5-1; d_call: TRBD1; j_call: TRBJ1-2; cdr3_aa: ASSLGDRESDGYT
v_call: TRBV28; d_call: -; j_call: TRBJ1-6; cdr3_aa: ASSPGLSNSPLH
v_call: TRBV5-6; d_call: TRBD1; j_call: TRBJ2-3; cdr3_aa: ASSRPTGFNPDTQY
v_call: TRBV7-2; d_call: TRBD1; j_call: TRBJ1-4; cdr3_aa: ASSWGQPNEKLF
v_call: TRBV5-4; d_call: -; j_call: TRBJ1-3; cdr3_aa: ASSLFSGASGNTIY
v_call: TRBV7-9; d_call: TRBD1; j_call: TRBJ2-7; cdr3_aa: ASSVSRDRAYEQY
v_call: TRBV9; d_call: -; j_call: TRBJ2-1; cdr3_aa: ASSVGMWEQHNEQF
v_call: TRBV29-1; d_call: -; j_call: TRBJ1-2; cdr3_aa: SVTYTWAGLGKADGYT
v_call: TRBV7-2; d_call: -; j_call: TRBJ1-1; cdr3_aa: ASSLVAGRTEAF
v_call: TRBV4-2; d_call: -; j_call: TRBJ1-2; cdr3_aa: ASSPAGEAGYGYT
v_call: TRBV20-1; d_call: TRBD2; j_call: TRBJ2-1; cdr3_aa: SASRGGDNEQF
v_call: TRBV5-1; d_call: -; j_call: TRBJ2-3; cdr3_aa: ASRNGQLRPTDTQY
v_call: TRBV7-2; d_call: -; j_call: TRBJ2-1; cdr3_aa: ASSLMGGRNEQF
v_call: TRBV12-3/TRBV12-4; d_call: -; j_call: TRBJ1-1; cdr3_aa: ASTLGQNTEAF
v_call: TRBV7-6; d_call: -; j_call: TRBJ1-1; cdr3_aa: ASSLGGVMNTEAF
v_call: TRBV7-9; d_call: -; j_call: TRBJ2-6; cdr3_aa: ASSPLSAGANVLT
v_call: TRBV30; d_call: -; j_call: TRBJ1-1; cdr3_aa: AWSVRGAGTEAF
v_call: TRBV9; d_call: -; j_call: TRBJ1-1; cdr3_aa: ASSVGGTGYDTEAF
v_call: TRBV7-2; d_call: -; j_call: TRBJ2-5; cdr3_aa: ASSLDREETQY
v_call: TRBV27; d_call: -; j_call: TRBJ1-6; cdr3_aa: ASSLGANYNSPLH
v_call: TRBV5-1; d_call: -; j_call: TRBJ1-2; cdr3_aa: ASSLGLGPGGYGYT
v_call: TRBV29-1; d_call: -; j_call: TRBJ1-1; cdr3_aa: SVDSGDTEAF
v_call: TRBV27; d_call: -; j_call: TRBJ2-1; cdr3_aa: ASSGDSRSYNEQF
v_call: TRBV18; d_call: -; j_call: TRBJ2-7; cdr3_aa: ASSPARTGSYEQY